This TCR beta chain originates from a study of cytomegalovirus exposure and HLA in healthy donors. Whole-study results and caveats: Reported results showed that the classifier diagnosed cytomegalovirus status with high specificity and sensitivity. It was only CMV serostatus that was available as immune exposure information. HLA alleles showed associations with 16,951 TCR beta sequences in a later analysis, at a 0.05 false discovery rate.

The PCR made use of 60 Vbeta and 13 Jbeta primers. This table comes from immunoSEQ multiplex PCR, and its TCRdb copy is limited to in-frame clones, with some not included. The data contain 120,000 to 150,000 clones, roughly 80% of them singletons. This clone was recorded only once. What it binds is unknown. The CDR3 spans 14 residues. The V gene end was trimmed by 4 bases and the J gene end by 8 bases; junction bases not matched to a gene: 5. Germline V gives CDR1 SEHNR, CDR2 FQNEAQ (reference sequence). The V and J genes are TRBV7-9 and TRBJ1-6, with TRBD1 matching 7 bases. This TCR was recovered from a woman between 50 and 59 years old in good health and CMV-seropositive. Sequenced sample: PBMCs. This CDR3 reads CASSSTGRYSPLHF. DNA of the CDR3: TGTGCCAGCAGCTCGACAGGGCGGTATTCACCCCTCCACTTT.